A single sample is the source of the 18 T cell receptor beta chains below, sequenced in a study of Tregs in tolerant kidney transplant recipients. The antigens for these receptors are not known. Clones were sequenced by immunoSEQ multiplex PCR, and TCRdb holds only the in-frame ones, with some missing. The sample holds just under 45,000 clones; roughly 95% are singletons and the top ten take 0.3% to 0.45%. Sample: Tregs from blood cultured with allogeneic cells. These TCRs come from a human donor in good health.

V and J are TRBV20-1 and TRBJ1-2, with no clear D. The CDR3 extends over 11 amino acids. Germline assignment: CDR1 DFQATT and CDR2 SNEGSKA (reference sequence). V lost 3 bases to trimming and J lost 3 bases, with 5 bases between them. The CDR3 DNA follows: TGCAGTGCTAGCAATCACTATGGCTACACCTTC. Protein product: CSASNHYGYTF.

This clone was counted once. This chain uses TRBV20-1 with TRBJ2-5; no firm D call. Germline CDR1 reads DFQATT; CDR2 reads SNEGSKA (reference sequence). V shed 3 bases and J shed 3 bases, with 2 bases lying between them. The CDR3 is made up of 10 amino acids. CDR3 coding DNA: TGCAGTGCTAGGGAAGAGACCCAGTACTTC. Its translation: CSAREETQYF.

The chain links TRBV30 to TRBJ2-3, with a weak D call TRBD1 (6 bases). Trimming removed 2 bases at V and 4 bases at J, with 25 bases between. This CDR3 contains 18 residues. Germline values: CDR1 GTSNPN, CDR2 SVGIG (reference sequence). The DNA of the CDR3 is TGTGCCTGGAGTTTGGGGGCCTTCCCGGGGTCCCGCGCAGATACGCAGTATTTT. This codes for CAWSLGAFPGSRADTQYF.

The chain combines TRBV9 with TRBJ1-1; D is uncertain. CDR3 length: 14 residues. CDR1 and CDR2 (germline): SGDLS, YYNGEE. With 0 bases removed from V and 6 bases from J, the gap between germline ends came to 12 bases. This CDR3 reads CASSVGNLRSEAFF. The CDR3 DNA is TGTGCCAGCAGCGTAGGGAACTTACGATCTGAAGCTTTCTTT.

The V gene is TRBV5-4, the J gene TRBJ2-3; the match to TRBD2 covers 9 bases. Unmatched junction bases numbered 3, after V lost 0 bases and J lost 1 base. This CDR3 comprises 16 residues. Germline V gene data show CDR1 as SGHNT and CDR2 as YYREEE (reference sequence). The CDR3 DNA sequence: TGTGCCAGCAGCTTGGATAGCGGGGGCCGCACAGATACGCAGTATTTT. Its translation: CASSLDSGGRTDTQYF. The full variable domain, with the rest looked up from reference TRBV5-4 and TRBJ2-3, is ETGVTQSPTHLIKTRGQQVTLRCSSQSGHNTVSWYQQALGQGPQFIFQYYREEENGRGNFPPRFSGLQFPNYSSELNVNALELDDSALYLCASSLDSGGRTDTQYFGPGTRLTVL.

This clone showed up just once. The chain links TRBV5-1 to TRBJ1-1; no firm D call. The CDR3 is 10 residues long. Germline V gene data show CDR1 as SGHRS and CDR2 as YFSETQ. V lost 10 bases and J 6 bases, leaving 10 bases between the germline ends. CDR3 residues: CALVRSEAFF. CDR3 in DNA: TGCGCCCTGGTCAGGTCTGAAGCTTTCTTT.

The chain carries TRBV9 and TRBJ1-6, with D unresolved. Germline V gene lookup returns CDR1 SGDLS and CDR2 YYNGEE. Trimming stripped 2 bases from V and 4 bases from J, with 7 bases between. The CDR3 spans 14 residues. The CDR3 nucleotides are TGTGCCAGCAGCGTGGCAGTTTATAATTCACCCCTCCACTTT. Protein: CASSVAVYNSPLHF.

The chain uses TRBV18 and TRBJ2-7; unclear D gene. Germline V gene lookup returns CDR1 KGHSH and CDR2 LQKENI. The CDR3 totals 14 residues. V shed 1 base and J shed 0 bases, with 7 bases lying between them. For the CDR3, the DNA is TGTGCCAGCTCACCACATTCGTACTCCTACGAGCAGTACTTC. It encodes CASSPHSYSYEQYF. The entire variable domain, with the rest obtained from reference TRBV18 and TRBJ2-7, is as follows: NAGVMQNPRHLVRRRGQEARLRCSPMKGHSHVYWYRQLPEEGLKFMVYLQKENIIDESGMPKERFSAEFPKEGPSILRIQQVVRGDSAAYFCASSPHSYSYEQYFGPGTRLTVT.

CDR3 amino acids: CASSLGDRFYESYF. Here the CDR3 DNA reads TGTGCCAGCAGCTTAGGGGACCGATTCTACGAATCGTACTTC. V usage is TRBV11-2 and J usage is TRBJ2-7; D may correspond to TRBD1 or TRBD2 (5 bases each). V shed 1 base and J shed 12 bases, with 19 bases lying between them. The CDR3 length is 14 residues. Germline lookup yields CDR1 SGHAT and CDR2 FQNNGV.

The chain employs TRBV5-8 and TRBJ2-2, with a tentative D call TRBD1 (5 bases). Looked up from germline, CDR1 is SGHTS and CDR2 is YDEGEE. The CDR3 sequence is 14 residues long. V shed 3 bases and J shed 4 bases, with 10 bases lying between them. The CDR3 loop is CASSSGYFTGELFF. The CDR3 DNA reads as TGTGCCAGCAGCTCAGGGTATTTCACCGGGGAGCTGTTTTTT.

In DNA, the CDR3 is TGTGCCAGCAGTTCCATGAGAGCCGGGGGAGGAACTGAAGCTTTCTTT. Residues: CASSSMRAGGGTEAFF. The gene calls are TRBV27 and TRBJ1-1, with D perhaps matching TRBD1 (5 bases). CDR1 is MNHEY and CDR2 is SMNVEV in the germline V gene (reference sequence). This CDR3 is 16 amino acids long. Trimming pared 4 bases from V and 5 bases from J, leaving 20 bases between.

This clone was seen once. At one of its ends the junction is not consistent with the germline gene, which may arise from a read error. This sequence joins TRBV6-5 and TRBJ1-6; perhaps TRBD1 as D (5 bases). Germline V gene lookup returns CDR1 MNHEY and CDR2 SVGAGI. The CDR3 runs to 13 residues. CDR3 in amino acids: CASNYGGVSPLHF. The CDR3 bases are TGTGCCAGCAATTACGGGGGGGTGTCACCCCTCCACTTT.

The CDR3 DNA is TGCGCCAGCCTCCGGGACCCAGGGAACACTGAAGCTTTCTTT. Protein product: CASLRDPGNTEAFF. The chain carries TRBV5-1 and TRBJ1-1, with D possibly being TRBD1 (5 bases). Trimming took 7 bases from V and 1 from J, leaving 14 bases between them. This CDR3 has 14 residues. CDR1 SGHRS and CDR2 YFSETQ come from the germline V gene. Complete variable domain (other parts from reference TRBV5-1 and TRBJ1-1): KAGVTQTPRYLIKTRGQQVTLSCSPISGHRSVSWYQQTPGQGLQFLFEYFSETQRNKGNFPGRFSGRQFSNSRSEMNVSTLELGDSALYLCASLRDPGNTEAFFGQGTRLTVV.

The V gene is TRBV28, the J gene TRBJ2-3; no definite D call. The germline V gene has CDR1 MDHEN and CDR2 SYDVKM. V lost 5 bases and J 6 bases, leaving 9 bases between the germline ends. This CDR3 spans 12 amino acids. CDR3 nucleotides: TGTGCCAGCAGTCCCCTTTTGGATACGCAGTATTTT. Translating it yields CASSPLLDTQYF.

The chain employs TRBV5-4 and TRBJ1-5, with D perhaps matching TRBD1 (5 bases). The CDR3 consists of 16 residues. The V end lost 2 bases, the J end lost 0 bases, and 12 bases lay between the germline ends. Germline lookup yields CDR1 SGHNT and CDR2 YYREEE (reference sequence). The CDR3 DNA is TGTGCCAGCAGCTTCGGTGGGACGGCTAGCAATCAGCCCCAGCATTTT. Its translation: CASSFGGTASNQPQHF. The full variable domain, in which reference TRBV5-4 and TRBJ1-5 provide the parts outside the CDR3, is ETGVTQSPTHLIKTRGQQVTLRCSSQSGHNTVSWYQQALGQGPQFIFQYYREEENGRGNFPPRFSGLQFPNYSSELNVNALELDDSALYLCASSFGGTASNQPQHFGDGTRLSIL.

CDR3 in amino acids: CASSFERYNEQFF. In DNA, the CDR3 is TGTGCCAGCAGCTTCGAGCGATACAATGAGCAGTTCTTC. V usage is TRBV7-2 and J usage is TRBJ2-1; D is uncertain. CDR1 and CDR2 from the germline V gene are SGHTA and FQGNSA. CDR3 length: 13 residues. Trimming left V 3 bases short and J 4 bases short, with 7 bases between.

The chain combines TRBV5-1 with TRBJ1-1; 7 nucleotides line up with TRBD1. The CDR3 has 14 residues. V lost 4 bases, J lost 1 base, and 4 bases stayed unmatched. Germline V gene lookup returns CDR1 SGHRS and CDR2 YFSETQ. The CDR3 sequence is CASSQGGWNTEAFF. CDR3 DNA sequence: TGCGCCAGCAGCCAGGGGGGCTGGAACACTGAAGCTTTCTTT.

This rearrangement joins TRBV19 to TRBJ2-7; D is unclear. The CDR3 sequence is 13 residues long. Germline-derived CDR1 and CDR2 are LNHDA and SQIVND (reference sequence). Trimming stripped 3 bases from V and 3 bases from J, with 9 bases between. In DNA, the CDR3 is TGTGCCAGTAGTATGTTAATCTACTACGAGCAGTACTTC. Translating gives CASSMLIYYEQYF.